This T cell receptor (beta chain) stems from a study of T cell repertoires in ileal Crohn's disease. About the research overall: All patients had surgery for stricturing (about 60%) or penetrating (about 40%) disease. The M6 sample came from neoterminal ileum during colonoscopy after surgery. Study-wide results and caveats: Active smokers at surgery had more clonal expansions than non-smokers. The median delay to postoperative endoscopy was 6 to 7 months.

This sample's time point: neoterminal ileum biopsy at postoperative endoscopy, about 6 months after surgery. In the case of this clone: Its antigen is unidentified.

The CDR3 is made up of 15 amino acids. Germline V gene lookup returns CDR1 KGHSH and CDR2 LQKENI. Trimming took off 3 bases at V and 0 bases at J, with 9 bases between the two ends. The method was immunoSEQ multiplex PCR; TCRdb's version includes in-frame clones alone and lacks a portion of them. The table has 5,000 or so clones, about 77% seen once. Sequences were obtained from ileal tissue. The receptor comes from an adult with Crohn's disease. The V gene is TRBV18, the J gene TRBJ1-3; D gene ambiguous. CDR3 amino acids: CASSPEGPSGNTIYF. CDR3 coding DNA: TGTGCCAGCTCACCGGAGGGCCCCTCTGGAAACACCATATATTTT.